These 26 T cell receptor beta chains share one sample of origin, sequenced in a study of PD-L1 blockade in urothelial cancer. Method: immunoSEQ multiplex PCR; TCRdb's copy keeps in-frame clones and lacks some. The sample holds roughly 100,000 clones; approximately 82% are singletons and the top ten take under 8.5%. The time point is: peripheral blood 6 weeks after treatment start. The source was PBMCs, collected around atezolizumab (anti-PD-L1) treatment. Receptors originate from a man between 65 and 85 years old with urothelial cancer.

The chain employs TRBV7-2 and TRBJ1-2; 7 bases fit TRBD1. The V and J ends lost 3 bases and 2 bases, in that order; junction bases with no gene match: 6. CDR3 length: 15 amino acids. CDR1 is SGHTA and CDR2 is FQGNSA in the germline V gene. CDR3 sequence (DNA): TGTGCCAGCAGCTTCCCAGGGGGAGTCAACTATGGCTACACCTTC. Protein product: CASSFPGGVNYGYTF. Full variable domain (rest looked up from reference TRBV7-2 and TRBJ1-2): GAGVSQSPSNKVTEKGKDVELRCDPISGHTALYWYRQSLGQGLEFLIYFQGNSAPDKSGLPSDRFSAERTGGSVSTLTIQRTQQEDSAVYLCASSFPGGVNYGYTFGSGTRLTVV.

The V and J genes are TRBV6-1 and TRBJ1-2, with D unresolved. Per germline, CDR1 MNHNS and CDR2 SASEGT. This CDR3 comprises 14 residues. Trimming removed 1 base at V and 8 bases at J, with 14 bases between. CDR3 in amino acids: CASSEVRGGGGYTF. The CDR3 region has the DNA TGTGCCAGCAGTGAAGTGCGAGGCGGAGGAGGCTACACCTTC.

This chain connects TRBV11-2 to TRBJ1-2; weak D call: TRBD1 (6 bases). Looked up from germline, CDR1 is SGHAT and CDR2 is FQNNGV. V lost 5 bases and J 6 bases, leaving 16 bases between the germline ends. This CDR3 spans 14 amino acids. The CDR3: CASSRPGQKHGYTF. The CDR3 DNA reads TGTGCCAGCAGCCGACCGGGACAAAAGCATGGCTACACCTTC.

The rearrangement links TRBV11-2 to TRBJ2-1, with 10 bases that match TRBD1. Looked up from germline, CDR1 is SGHAT and CDR2 is FQNNGV. This CDR3 is 15 amino acids long. V was pared by 3 bases and J by 10 bases, with 9 bases of the junction left unmatched. In DNA form, the CDR3 reads TGTGCCAGCAGCTTGAGGGGGACAGGGGTTGAGGAGCAGTTCTTC. Its translation: CASSLRGTGVEEQFF.

A remark on this clone: Other nucleotide sequences in the sample specify the same CDR3. The gene calls are TRBV30 and TRBJ1-5, with a possible D match to TRBD1 (6 bases). V lost 2 bases to trimming and J lost 0 bases, with 8 bases between them. The V gene's germline CDR1 is GTSNPN and CDR2 SVGIG (reference sequence). There are 14 residues in the CDR3. The CDR3 here is CAWSTGTSNQPQHF. As DNA, the CDR3 is TGTGCCTGGAGTACAGGGACTAGCAATCAGCCCCAGCATTTT.

The chain has TRBV7-9 and TRBJ2-1, with 10 bases that match TRBD2. Trimming removed 4 bases from V and 7 bases from J; junction bases left unmatched: 7. The germline V gene has CDR1 SEHNR and CDR2 FQNEAQ (reference sequence). The CDR3 totals 15 residues. The CDR3 spells CASSWTSGRQNEQFF. CDR3 DNA sequence: TGTGCCAGCAGCTGGACTAGCGGTCGTCAGAATGAGCAGTTCTTC.

The chain recombines TRBV14 with TRBJ2-3; D is possibly TRBD1 (6 bases). This CDR3 spans 13 amino acids. Germline assignment: CDR1 SGHDN and CDR2 FVKESK. Trimming stripped 2 bases from V and 3 bases from J, with 6 bases between. The CDR3 DNA reads as TGTGCCAGCAGCCAAAGGGGGACAGATACGCAGTATTTT. Protein product: CASSQRGTDTQYF. Full variable domain (outside the CDR3, taken from reference TRBV14 and TRBJ2-3): EAGVTQFPSHSVIEKGQTVTLRCDPISGHDNLYWYRRVMGKEIKFLLHFVKESKQDESGMPNNRFLAERTGGTYSTLKVQPAELEDSGVYFCASSQRGTDTQYFGPGTRLTVL.

The chain joins TRBV5-6 to TRBJ1-1; the D gene is possibly TRBD1 (5 bases). CDR1 is SGHDT, CDR2 YYEEEE, per germline. The V and J ends lost 3 bases and 4 bases respectively, with 16 bases between them. CDR3 length: 15 amino acids. The CDR3 is CASSWAEGIGTEAFF. The CDR3 coding sequence is TGTGCCAGCAGCTGGGCGGAGGGGATTGGCACTGAAGCTTTCTTT.

V usage is TRBV7-2 and J usage is TRBJ2-5; 12 positions agree with TRBD2. The CDR3 totals 15 residues. After removal of 4 bases from V and 6 bases from J, the junction contained 6 bases not matched to a gene. Germline V gene sequence: CDR1 SGHTA, CDR2 FQGNSA. CDR3 coding DNA: TGTGCCAGCAGCTCCCTAGCGGGAGGGCCGAAGACCCAGTACTTC. It yields the protein CASSSLAGGPKTQYF.

V gene TRBV6-1 combines with J gene TRBJ2-1, with a weak D call TRBD1 (6 bases). With 6 bases removed from V and 3 bases from J, the gap between germline ends came to 15 bases. Germline V gene data show CDR1 as MNHNS and CDR2 as SASEGT. There are 15 residues in the CDR3. The CDR3 here is CASRATGDLYNEQFF. CDR3 coding DNA: TGTGCCAGCAGGGCGACAGGCGACCTCTACAATGAGCAGTTCTTC.

The V and J genes are TRBV5-1 and TRBJ1-2; D is undetermined. Trimming removed 0 bases from V and 0 bases from J, with 3 bases in between. The CDR3 consists of 13 residues. CDR1 SGHRS and CDR2 YFSETQ come from the germline V gene. The chain's CDR3 is CASSLGANYGYTF. CDR3 in DNA: TGCGCCAGCAGCTTGGGAGCTAACTATGGCTACACCTTC.

DNA for the CDR3: TGTGCCAGCAGTTACGTGGGGCGCAGTACCGGGGAGCTGTTTTTT. Amino acid sequence: CASSYVGRSTGELFF. The V and J genes are TRBV6-5 and TRBJ2-2; possible D gene TRBD1, 5 bases. Germline V gives CDR1 MNHEY, CDR2 SVGAGI. CDR3 length: 15 residues. V was trimmed by 2 bases and J by 5 bases, leaving 12 bases between them.

This clone was detected only once. V and J are TRBV9 and TRBJ2-3; TRBD2 aligns across 10 bases. Per the germline V gene, CDR1 is SGDLS and CDR2 is YYNGEE. This CDR3 contains 15 residues. V trimming: 3 bases; J trimming: 2 bases; junction bases outside the gene matches: 3. The CDR3 region has the DNA TGTGCCAGCAGCGCAACTAGCGGGATCACAGATACGCAGTATTTT. Translating it yields CASSATSGITDTQYF. Full variable domain (outside the CDR3, taken from reference TRBV9 and TRBJ2-3): DSGVTQTPKHLITATGQRVTLRCSPRSGDLSVYWYQQSLDQGLQFLIQYYNGEERAKGNILERFSAQQFPDLHSELNLSSLELGDSALYFCASSATSGITDTQYFGPGTRLTVL.

V is TRBV7-9 and J is TRBJ1-4; D remains ambiguous. This CDR3 region has 16 residues. The germline gives CDR1 SEHNR, CDR2 FQNEAQ (reference sequence). Deletions cut 5 bases from V and 0 bases from J, with 13 bases between. CDR3 amino acids: CASSRNTGATNEKLFF. The CDR3 coding sequence is TGTGCCAGCAGCCGAAACACGGGTGCAACTAATGAAAAACTGTTTTTT.

J is TRBJ1-2 and V is TRBV2, with D maybe TRBD1 (5 bases). CDR1 is SNHLY and CDR2 is FYNNEI in the germline V gene. V was trimmed by 6 bases and J by 4 bases, leaving 18 bases between them. The CDR3 has 15 amino acids. The CDR3: CASSQGVSAAYGYTF. In nucleotides, the CDR3 is TGTGCCAGCAGCCAAGGGGTTTCCGCGGCCTATGGCTACACCTTC.

A note on this clone: A junction boundary mismatches the germline segment, possibly from a read error. The CDR3 DNA is TGTGCTAGCAGCTCGACTAGCGGCCTCTATACCCAGTACTTC. Encoded protein: CASSSTSGLYTQYF. The gene calls are TRBV7-7 and TRBJ2-5; 9 positions agree with TRBD2. The CDR3 loop spans 14 amino acids. CDR1 and CDR2 from the germline V gene are SSHAT and FNYEAQ (reference sequence).

The V and J genes are TRBV29-1 and TRBJ1-5, with TRBD1 matching over 9 bases. V dropped 7 bases and J dropped 4; count of bases not matched to a gene: 8. This CDR3 spans 14 amino acids. Per the germline V gene, CDR1 is SQVTM and CDR2 is ANQGSEA. The CDR3 reads CSAGQGERNQPQHF. For the CDR3, the DNA is TGCAGCGCGGGACAGGGAGAAAGAAATCAGCCCCAGCATTTT.

V is TRBV5-4 and J is TRBJ2-3; the match to TRBD2 covers 8 bases. J lost 4 bases, V lost 0 bases, and 7 bases had no gene match. Germline V lookup: CDR1 SGHNT, CDR2 YYREEE (reference sequence). The CDR3 has 16 residues. The CDR3 sequence is CASSLAAGGTPDTQYF. The CDR3 coding sequence is TGTGCCAGCAGCTTGGCCGCGGGAGGAACCCCAGATACGCAGTATTTT. The variable domain in full, with the rest retrieved from reference TRBV5-4 and TRBJ2-3, is ETGVTQSPTHLIKTRGQQVTLRCSSQSGHNTVSWYQQALGQGPQFIFQYYREEENGRGNFPPRFSGLQFPNYSSELNVNALELDDSALYLCASSLAAGGTPDTQYFGPGTRLTVL.

CDR3 DNA sequence: TGTGCCAGCAGCTTAAACAGGGGAAACACCATATATTTT. Translation: CASSLNRGNTIYF. J is TRBJ1-3 and V is TRBV6-1; D may be TRBD1 (5 bases). Germline lookup yields CDR1 MNHNS and CDR2 SASEGT. This CDR3 region has 13 residues. Trimming took 6 bases from V and 4 from J, leaving 10 bases between them.

The chain carries TRBV9 and TRBJ2-1, with 9 bases matching TRBD2. From germline, CDR1 is SGDLS and CDR2 YYNGEE. The CDR3 totals 15 residues. V dropped 4 bases and J dropped 6; count of bases not matched to a gene: 8. CDR3 region: CASSPAGGPGNEQFF. The CDR3 DNA sequence: TGTGCCAGCAGCCCCGCGGGGGGGCCGGGCAATGAGCAGTTCTTC.

The rearrangement joins TRBV27 to TRBJ2-5; TRBD1 might be the D (5 bases). Germline values: CDR1 MNHEY, CDR2 SMNVEV (reference sequence). This CDR3 has 12 amino acids. The V and J ends lost 9 bases and 5 bases respectively, with 13 bases between them. Written as DNA, the CDR3 is TGTGCCAGTAGCTCAGGGTCGGAGACCCAGTACTTC. Protein product: CASSSGSETQYF.

This clone was seen a single time. The chain links TRBV27 to TRBJ2-1, with TRBD1 identical over 9 bases. Germline CDR1 MNHEY, CDR2 SMNVEV (reference sequence). V lost 1 base and J lost 7; bases outside the gene matches: 2. This CDR3 contains 14 residues. The CDR3 loop is CASSLWDRANEQFF. The CDR3 DNA follows: TGTGCCAGCAGTTTATGGGACAGGGCAAATGAGCAGTTCTTC.

Only one count was recorded for this clone. V usage is TRBV7-6 and J usage is TRBJ2-5; the match to TRBD1 covers 9 bases. Germline CDR1 SGHVS, CDR2 FNYEAQ. V dropped 5 bases and J dropped 4; count of bases not matched to a gene: 11. The CDR3 covers 16 residues. The CDR3 DNA follows: TGTGCCAGCAGCCCTGCATTTGGGACAGGGCTAGAGACCCAGTACTTC. This codes for CASSPAFGTGLETQYF. The whole variable domain, filled in from reference TRBV7-6 and TRBJ2-5, reads GAGVSQSPRYKVTKRGQDVALRCDPISGHVSLYWYRQALGQGPEFLTYFNYEAQQDKSGLPNDRFSAERPEGSISTLTIQRTEQRDSAMYRCASSPAFGTGLETQYFGPGTRLLVL.

CDR3 in amino acids: CASRTGAGYEQYF. CDR3 coding DNA: TGTGCCAGTAGAACAGGGGCCGGCTACGAGCAGTACTTC. The chain recombines TRBV19 with TRBJ2-7; 7 nucleotides align to TRBD1. V shed 6 bases and J 3 bases; nucleotides not matched to a gene: 5. The CDR3 loop spans 13 amino acids. The germline CDR1 and CDR2 sequences are LNHDA and SQIVND (reference sequence).

The rearrangement links TRBV5-4 to TRBJ2-1; 7 positions match TRBD1. V was pared by 4 bases and J by 2 bases, with 6 bases of the junction left unmatched. Germline-derived CDR1 and CDR2 are SGHNT and YYREEE (reference sequence). CDR3 size: 15 residues. Written as DNA, the CDR3 is TGTGCCAGCAGCCTAGACAGGGAGCCCTACAATGAGCAGTTCTTC. Translating it yields CASSLDREPYNEQFF.

The genes are TRBV5-1 and TRBJ2-7, with 11 bases identical to TRBD2. V shed 0 bases and J 4 bases; nucleotides not matched to a gene: 6. The CDR3 extends over 16 amino acids. CDR1 and CDR2 (germline): SGHRS, YFSETQ. CDR3 region: CASSLGSGRAGYEQYF. DNA of the CDR3: TGCGCCAGCAGCTTGGGTAGCGGGAGGGCCGGGTACGAGCAGTACTTC.